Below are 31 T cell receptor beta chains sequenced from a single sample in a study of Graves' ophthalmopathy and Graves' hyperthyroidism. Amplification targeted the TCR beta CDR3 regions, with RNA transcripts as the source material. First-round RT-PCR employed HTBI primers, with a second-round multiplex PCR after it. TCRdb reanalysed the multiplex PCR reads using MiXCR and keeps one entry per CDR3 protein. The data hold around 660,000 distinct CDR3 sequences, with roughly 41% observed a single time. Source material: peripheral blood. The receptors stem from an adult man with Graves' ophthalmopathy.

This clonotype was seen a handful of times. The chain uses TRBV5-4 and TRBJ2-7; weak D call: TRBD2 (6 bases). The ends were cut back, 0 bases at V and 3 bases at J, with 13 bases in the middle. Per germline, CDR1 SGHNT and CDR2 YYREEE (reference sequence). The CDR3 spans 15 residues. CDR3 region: CASSLGREQYYEQYF. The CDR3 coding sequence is TGTGCCAGCAGCTTGGGACGGGAGCAATACTACGAGCAGTACTTC.

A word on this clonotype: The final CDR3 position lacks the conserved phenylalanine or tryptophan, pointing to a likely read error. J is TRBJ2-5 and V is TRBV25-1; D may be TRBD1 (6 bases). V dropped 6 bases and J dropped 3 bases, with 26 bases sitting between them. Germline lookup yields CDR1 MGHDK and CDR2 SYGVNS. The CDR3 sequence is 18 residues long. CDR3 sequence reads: CASSQDYTGQYSKETQYY. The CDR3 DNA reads TGTGCCAGCAGCCAAGATTATACCGGACAGTACTCAAAAGAGACCCAGTACTAC.

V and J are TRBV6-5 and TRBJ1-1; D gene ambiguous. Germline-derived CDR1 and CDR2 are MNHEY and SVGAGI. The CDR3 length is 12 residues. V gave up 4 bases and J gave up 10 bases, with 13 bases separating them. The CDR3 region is CASSSRVPVAFF. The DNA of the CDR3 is TGTGCCAGCAGTTCTAGAGTTCCAGTAGCTTTCTTT.

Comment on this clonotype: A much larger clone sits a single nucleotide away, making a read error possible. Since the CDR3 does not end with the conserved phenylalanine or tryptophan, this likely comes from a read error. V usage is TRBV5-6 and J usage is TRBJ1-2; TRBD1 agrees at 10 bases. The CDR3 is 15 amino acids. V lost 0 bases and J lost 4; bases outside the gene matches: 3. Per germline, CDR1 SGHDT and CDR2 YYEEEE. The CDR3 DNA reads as TGTGCCAGCAGCTTGGTAGGACAGGGGGTCTATGGCTACACCTCC. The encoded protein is CASSLVGQGVYGYTS.

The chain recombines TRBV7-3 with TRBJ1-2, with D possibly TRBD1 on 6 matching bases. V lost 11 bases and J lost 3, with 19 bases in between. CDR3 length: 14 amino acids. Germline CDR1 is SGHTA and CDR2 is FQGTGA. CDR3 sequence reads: CAWRRGALDYGYTF. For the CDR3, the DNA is TGTGCCTGGAGACGGGGGGCCTTGGACTATGGCTACACCTTC.

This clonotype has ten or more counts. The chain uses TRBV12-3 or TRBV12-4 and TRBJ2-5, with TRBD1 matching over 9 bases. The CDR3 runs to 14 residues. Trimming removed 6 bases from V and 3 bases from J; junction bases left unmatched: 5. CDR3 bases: TGTGCCAGCAGCTCCTGGACAGGGGAAGAGACCCAGTACTTC. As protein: CASSSWTGEETQYF.

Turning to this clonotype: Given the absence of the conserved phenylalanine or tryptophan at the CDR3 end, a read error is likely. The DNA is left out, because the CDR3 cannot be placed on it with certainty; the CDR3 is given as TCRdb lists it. The CDR3 region is CATGSQGGYT. V is TRBV15 and J is TRBJ2-5; the table gives TRBD1 as D, unverified against the DNA. 10 amino acids form the CDR3, both terminal residues included. The germline V gene has CDR1 LNHNV and CDR2 YYDKDF (reference sequence).

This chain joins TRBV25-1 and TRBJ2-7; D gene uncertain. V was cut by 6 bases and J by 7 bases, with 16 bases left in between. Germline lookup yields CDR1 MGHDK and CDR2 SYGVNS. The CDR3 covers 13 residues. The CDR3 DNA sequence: TGTGCCAGCAGCTCGAAGCCGACTGGGGAGCAGTACTTC. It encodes CASSSKPTGEQYF.

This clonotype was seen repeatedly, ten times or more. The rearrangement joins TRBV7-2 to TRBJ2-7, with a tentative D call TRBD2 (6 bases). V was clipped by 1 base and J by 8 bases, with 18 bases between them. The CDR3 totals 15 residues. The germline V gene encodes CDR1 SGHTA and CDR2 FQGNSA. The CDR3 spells CASSLVGGDVTQQYF. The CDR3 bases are TGTGCCAGCAGCTTAGTGGGCGGGGACGTAACGCAGCAGTACTTC.

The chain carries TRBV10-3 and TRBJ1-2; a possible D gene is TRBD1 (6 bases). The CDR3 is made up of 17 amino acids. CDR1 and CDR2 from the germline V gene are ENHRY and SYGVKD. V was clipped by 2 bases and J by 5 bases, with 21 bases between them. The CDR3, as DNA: TGTGCCATCAGTGAGGGCAGGGGACGGCGGAACCAATATGGCTACACCTTC. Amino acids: CAISEGRGRRNQYGYTF.

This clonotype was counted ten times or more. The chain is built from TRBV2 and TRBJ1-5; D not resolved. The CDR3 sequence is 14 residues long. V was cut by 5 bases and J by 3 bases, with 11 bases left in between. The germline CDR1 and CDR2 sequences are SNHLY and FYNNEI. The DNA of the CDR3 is TGTGCCAGCAGTATCAGATTGAACAATCAGCCCCAGCATTTT. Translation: CASSIRLNNQPQHF.

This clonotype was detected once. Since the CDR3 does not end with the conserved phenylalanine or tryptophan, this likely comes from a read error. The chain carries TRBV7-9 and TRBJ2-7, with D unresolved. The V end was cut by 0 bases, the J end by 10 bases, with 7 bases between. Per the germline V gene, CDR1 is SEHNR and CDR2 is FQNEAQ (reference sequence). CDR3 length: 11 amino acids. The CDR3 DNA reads TGTGCCAGCAGCTTAGCCGGTGGACAGTACTAT. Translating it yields CASSLAGGQYY.

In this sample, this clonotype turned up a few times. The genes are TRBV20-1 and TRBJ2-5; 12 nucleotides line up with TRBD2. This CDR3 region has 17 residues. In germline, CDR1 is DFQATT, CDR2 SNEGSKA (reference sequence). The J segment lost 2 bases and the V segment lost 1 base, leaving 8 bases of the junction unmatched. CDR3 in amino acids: CSARGTSGGPWQETQYF. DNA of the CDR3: TGCAGTGCTAGAGGCACTAGCGGGGGGCCGTGGCAAGAGACCCAGTACTTC.

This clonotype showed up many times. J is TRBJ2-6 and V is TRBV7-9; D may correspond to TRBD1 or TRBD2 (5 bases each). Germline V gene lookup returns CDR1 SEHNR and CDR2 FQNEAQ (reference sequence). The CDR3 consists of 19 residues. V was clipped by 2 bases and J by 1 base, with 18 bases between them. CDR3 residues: CASSLQIGGVGSGANVLTF. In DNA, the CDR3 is TGTGCCAGCAGCTTACAAATTGGGGGAGTCGGGTCTGGGGCCAACGTCCTGACTTTC.

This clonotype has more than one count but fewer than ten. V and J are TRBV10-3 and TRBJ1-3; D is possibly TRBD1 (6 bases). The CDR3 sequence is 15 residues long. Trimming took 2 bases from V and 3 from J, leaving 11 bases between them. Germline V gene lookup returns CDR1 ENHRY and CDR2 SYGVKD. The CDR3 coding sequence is TGTGCCATCAGTGAGCCCGGCAGGGGTGGAAACACCATATATTTT. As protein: CAISEPGRGGNTIYF.

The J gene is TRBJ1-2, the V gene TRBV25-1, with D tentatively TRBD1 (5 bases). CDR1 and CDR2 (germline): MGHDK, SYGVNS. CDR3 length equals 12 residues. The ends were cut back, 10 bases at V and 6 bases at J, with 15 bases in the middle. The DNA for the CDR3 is TGTGCCACCGGACCCGGGACGGATGGCTACACCTTC. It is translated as CATGPGTDGYTF.

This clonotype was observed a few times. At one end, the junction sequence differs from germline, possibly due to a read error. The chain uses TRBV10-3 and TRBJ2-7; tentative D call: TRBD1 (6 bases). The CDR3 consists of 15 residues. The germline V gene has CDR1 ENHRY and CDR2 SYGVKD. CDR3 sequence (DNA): TGTGCCAGCAGTTACAACCCTTGGACAGCCTACGAGCAGTACTTC. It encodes CASSYNPWTAYEQYF.

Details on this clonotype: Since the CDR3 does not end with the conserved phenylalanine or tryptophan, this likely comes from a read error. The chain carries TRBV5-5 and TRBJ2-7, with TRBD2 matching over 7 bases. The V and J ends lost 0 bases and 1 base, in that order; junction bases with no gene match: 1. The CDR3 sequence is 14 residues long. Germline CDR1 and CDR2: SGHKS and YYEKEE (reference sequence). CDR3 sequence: CASSLGLASYEQYC. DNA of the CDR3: TGTGCCAGCAGCTTGGGACTAGCTTCCTACGAGCAGTACTGC.

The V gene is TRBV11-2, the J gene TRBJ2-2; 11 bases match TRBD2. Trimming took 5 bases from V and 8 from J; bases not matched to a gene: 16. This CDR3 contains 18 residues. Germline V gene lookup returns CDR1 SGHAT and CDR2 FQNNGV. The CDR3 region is CASSPFPGLADGLGELFF. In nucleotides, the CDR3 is TGTGCCAGCAGCCCCTTCCCGGGACTAGCGGATGGTTTGGGGGAGCTGTTTTTT.

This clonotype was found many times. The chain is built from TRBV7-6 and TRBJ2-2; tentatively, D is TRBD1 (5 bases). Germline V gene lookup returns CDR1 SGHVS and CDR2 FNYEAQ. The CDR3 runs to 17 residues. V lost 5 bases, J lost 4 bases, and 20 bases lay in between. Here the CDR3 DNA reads TGTGCCAGCAGCCCAAAAGTGGTAGGGGCCGGCACCGGGGAGCTGTTTTTT. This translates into CASSPKVVGAGTGELFF.

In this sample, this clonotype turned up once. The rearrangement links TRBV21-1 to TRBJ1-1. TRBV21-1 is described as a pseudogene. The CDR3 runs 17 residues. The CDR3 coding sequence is TGTGCCAGCAGCAACGGCAGGGAAAGCTATAAGAACACTGAAGCTTTCTTT. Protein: CASSNGRESYKNTEAFF.

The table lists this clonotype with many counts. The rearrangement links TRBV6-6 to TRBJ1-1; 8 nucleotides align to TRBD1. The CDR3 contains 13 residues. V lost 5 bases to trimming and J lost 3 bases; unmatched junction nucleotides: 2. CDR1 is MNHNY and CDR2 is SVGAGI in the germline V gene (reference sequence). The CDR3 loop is CASSNRGYTEAFF. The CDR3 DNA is TGTGCCAGCAGTAACAGGGGGTACACTGAAGCTTTCTTT.

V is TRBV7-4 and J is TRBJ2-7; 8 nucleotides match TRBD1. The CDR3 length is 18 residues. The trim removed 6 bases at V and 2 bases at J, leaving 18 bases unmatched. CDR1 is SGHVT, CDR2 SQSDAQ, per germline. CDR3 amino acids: CASSRGQGHTGGAYEQYF. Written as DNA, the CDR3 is TGTGCCAGCAGTCGCGGACAGGGACACACCGGAGGGGCCTACGAGCAGTACTTC.

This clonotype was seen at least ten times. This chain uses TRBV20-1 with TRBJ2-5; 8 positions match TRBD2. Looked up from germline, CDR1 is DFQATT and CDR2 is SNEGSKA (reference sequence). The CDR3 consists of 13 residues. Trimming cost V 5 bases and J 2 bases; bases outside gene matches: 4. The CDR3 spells CSAPRGAQETQYF. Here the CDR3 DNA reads TGCAGTGCTCCGCGGGGGGCGCAAGAGACCCAGTACTTC.

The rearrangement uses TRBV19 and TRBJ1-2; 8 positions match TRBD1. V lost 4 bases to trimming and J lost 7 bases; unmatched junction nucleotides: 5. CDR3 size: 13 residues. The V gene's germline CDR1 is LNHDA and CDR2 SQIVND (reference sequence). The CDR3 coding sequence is TGTGCCAGTAGTACGACAGGGGCGGCTGGCTACACCTTC. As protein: CASSTTGAAGYTF.

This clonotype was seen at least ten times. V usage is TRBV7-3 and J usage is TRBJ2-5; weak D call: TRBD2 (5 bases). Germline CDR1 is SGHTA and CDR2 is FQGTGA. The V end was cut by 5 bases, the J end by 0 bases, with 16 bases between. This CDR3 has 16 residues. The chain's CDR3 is CASSPNARGNQETQYF. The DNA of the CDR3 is TGTGCCAGCAGCCCAAACGCCCGAGGGAACCAAGAGACCCAGTACTTC. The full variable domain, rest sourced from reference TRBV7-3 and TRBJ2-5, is GAGVSQTPSNKVTEKGKYVELRCDPISGHTALYWYRQSLGQGPEFLIYFQGTGAADDSGLPNDRFFAVRPEGSVSTLKIQRTERGDSAVYLCASSPNARGNQETQYFGPGTRLLVL.

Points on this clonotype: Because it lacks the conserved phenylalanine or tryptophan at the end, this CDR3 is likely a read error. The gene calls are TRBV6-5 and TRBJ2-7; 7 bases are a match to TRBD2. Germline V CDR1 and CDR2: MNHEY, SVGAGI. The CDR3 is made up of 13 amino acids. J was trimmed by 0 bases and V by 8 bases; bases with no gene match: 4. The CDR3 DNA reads TGTGCCAGCGGCCCGGGAGGCTCCTACGAGCAGTACCTC. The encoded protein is CASGPGGSYEQYL.

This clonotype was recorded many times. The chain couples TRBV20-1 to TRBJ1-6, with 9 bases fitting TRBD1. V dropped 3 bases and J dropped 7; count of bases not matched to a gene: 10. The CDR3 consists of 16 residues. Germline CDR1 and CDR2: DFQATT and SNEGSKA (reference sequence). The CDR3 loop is CSASPMDRGDNSPLHF. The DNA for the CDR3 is TGCAGTGCTAGCCCCATGGACAGGGGAGACAATTCACCCCTCCACTTT.

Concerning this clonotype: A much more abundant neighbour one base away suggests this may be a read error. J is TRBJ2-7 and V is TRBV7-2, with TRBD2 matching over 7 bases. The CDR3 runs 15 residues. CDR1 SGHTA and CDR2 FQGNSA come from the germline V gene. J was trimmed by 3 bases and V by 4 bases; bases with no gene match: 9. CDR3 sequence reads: CASSWDGGGFYEQYF. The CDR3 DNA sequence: TGTGCCAGCAGCTGGGATGGCGGGGGTTTCTACGAGCAGTACTTC.

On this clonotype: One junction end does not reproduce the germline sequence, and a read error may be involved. The CDR3 region is CACSFLAGVYSTGELFF. In DNA form, the CDR3 reads TGTGCCTGCAGCTTTCTAGCGGGGGTGTACAGCACCGGGGAGCTGTTTTTT. The rearrangement uses TRBV5-4 and TRBJ2-2; TRBD2 agrees at 10 bases. The CDR3 runs to 17 residues. In germline, CDR1 is SGHNT, CDR2 YYREEE (reference sequence).

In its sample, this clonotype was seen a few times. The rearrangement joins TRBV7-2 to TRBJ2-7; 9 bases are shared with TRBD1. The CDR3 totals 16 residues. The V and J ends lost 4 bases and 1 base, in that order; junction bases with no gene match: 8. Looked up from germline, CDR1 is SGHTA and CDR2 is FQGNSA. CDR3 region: CASSWKKGQGSYEQYF. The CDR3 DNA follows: TGTGCCAGCAGCTGGAAGAAGGGACAGGGTTCCTACGAGCAGTACTTC.